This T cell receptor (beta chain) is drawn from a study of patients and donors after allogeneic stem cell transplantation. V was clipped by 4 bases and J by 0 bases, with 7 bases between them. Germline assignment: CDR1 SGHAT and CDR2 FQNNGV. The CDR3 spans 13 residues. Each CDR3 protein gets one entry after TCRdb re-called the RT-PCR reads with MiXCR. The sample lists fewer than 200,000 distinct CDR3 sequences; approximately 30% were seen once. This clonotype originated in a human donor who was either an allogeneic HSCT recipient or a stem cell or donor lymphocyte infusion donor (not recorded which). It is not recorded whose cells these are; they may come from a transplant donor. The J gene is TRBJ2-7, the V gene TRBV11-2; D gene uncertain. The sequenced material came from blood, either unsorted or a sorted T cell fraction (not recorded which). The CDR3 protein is CASSSRGSYEQYF. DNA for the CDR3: TGTGCCAGCAGCTCCCGTGGCTCCTACGAGCAGTACTTC.